This is a list of T cell receptor beta chains from one sample in a study of a mutant IDH1 vaccine in newly diagnosed glioma. Antigens for these TCRs are unknown. The table came from immunoSEQ multiplex PCR; TCRdb's copy has only in-frame clones and leaves some out. The sample includes about 64,000 clones, 65% to 85% of them seen just once. The starting material was PBMCs, obtained from a glioma patient whose treatment included an IDH1 peptide vaccine. These receptors were taken from a woman aged 50 to 65 with glioma. The CDR3 runs from the conserved cysteine through the conserved F or W. The D gene is left open where the match is weak. Part of the rows lack a size; the others show once, few, many or a class for expanded clones.

j_call v_call d_call clone_size cdr3_nt cdr3_aa
TRBJ1-5 TRBV27 NA NA TGTGCCAGCAGCTATAAACGTGATAGCAATCAGCCCCAGCATTTT CASSYKRDSNQPQHF
TRBJ2-7 TRBV9 TRBD2 NA TGTGCCAGCAGCGTAGGAAGCGGGGGTTCCTACGAGCAGTACTTC CASSVGSGGSYEQYF
TRBJ1-2 TRBV7-9 TRBD1 NA TGTGCCAGCAGCTTAGGGGACAGGGGGTACTATGGCTACACCTTC CASSLGDRGYYGYTF
TRBJ2-7 TRBV19 NA NA TGTGCCAGTAGCCAAGGGCTAAGGGAGCAGTACTTC CASSQGLREQYF
TRBJ1-1 TRBV27 NA NA TGTGCCAGCAGTTCACGGTTATTCACTGAAGCTTTCTTT CASSSRLFTEAFF
TRBJ2-1 TRBV10-3 TRBD2 NA TGTGCCCTGCGACTAGCGGGGGATCGAAGTGAGCAGTTCTTC CALRLAGDRSEQFF
TRBJ1-1 TRBV10-3 NA few TGTGCCATCAGTGATAGTGGGGGGACTGAAGCTTTCTTT CAISDSGGTEAFF
TRBJ2-2 TRBV5-1 NA once TGCGCCAGCAGCCCCGAGCCATTAGCGAGGGGGTACACCGGGGAGCTGTTTTTT CASSPEPLARGYTGELFF
TRBJ1-1 TRBV11-2 NA few TGTGCCAGCAGCTTAGAGTTCGGACGGATGAACACTGAAGCTTTCTTT CASSLEFGRMNTEAFF
TRBJ1-4 TRBV5-5 TRBD1 NA TGTGCCAGCAGCTTGGCAGGGACAGGGATGAGTGAAAAACTGTTTTTT CASSLAGTGMSEKLFF
TRBJ2-7 TRBV30 NA once TGTGCCTGGAGTGTTGGACAAGGTGACGAGCAGTACTTC CAWSVGQGDEQYF
TRBJ2-7 TRBV9 NA NA TGTGCCAGCAGCGCGGGGGCCGACGAGCAGTACTTC CASSAGADEQYF
TRBJ1-3 TRBV30 NA NA TGTGCCTGGAGTGAGGACTCTGGAAACACCATATATTTT CAWSEDSGNTIYF
TRBJ2-5 TRBV5-1 NA NA TGCGCCAGCAGCACCGCCGGGACTCAAGAGACCCAGTACTTC CASSTAGTQETQYF
TRBJ2-5 TRBV5-1 NA NA TGCGCCAGCAGCTTGGTGGGCGGGGCTGGTACGGAGACCCAGTACTTC CASSLVGGAGTETQYF
TRBJ2-3 TRBV19 TRBD2 NA TGTGCCAGTAGTATCGGGGGACTAGCGTCCGATACGCAGTATTTT CASSIGGLASDTQYF
TRBJ2-3 TRBV7-2 NA NA TGTGCCAGCAGCCCAAATAGTAGGGGGGGGCTCATTGGCACAGATACGCAGTATTTT CASSPNSRGGLIGTDTQYF
TRBJ2-7 TRBV14 NA NA TGTGCCAGCAGCCACATGGTGAACTACGAGCAGTACTTC CASSHMVNYEQYF
TRBJ2-7 TRBV5-6 TRBD1 NA TGTGCCAGCAGCTTGGGACAGGGGGGGTACGAGCAGTACTTC CASSLGQGGYEQYF
TRBJ2-7 TRBV18 NA NA TGTGCCAGCTCACCAATGGCAGACTCCTACGAGCAGTACTTC CASSPMADSYEQYF
TRBJ1-2 TRBV4-3 NA NA TGCGCCAGCAGCCACCTTACAGGAGCTAACTATGGCTACACCTTC CASSHLTGANYGYTF
TRBJ2-3 TRBV2 NA NA TGTGCCAGTTCAAGCGCAGATACGCAGTATTTT CASSSADTQYF
TRBJ1-6 TRBV7-9 TRBD1 NA TGTGCCAGCAGCTTAAGTGCAGGGGGAAATTCACCCCTCCACTTT CASSLSAGGNSPLHF
TRBJ2-7 TRBV5-4 NA NA TGTGCCAGCAGCTCCGGGGCAGGCTACGAGCAGTACTTC CASSSGAGYEQYF
TRBJ1-5 TRBV19 NA NA TGTGCCAGTAGAAAGGGGGTTTCGCAGCCCCAGCATTTT CASRKGVSQPQHF
TRBJ2-7 TRBV5-1 TRBD2 NA TGCGCCAGCAGCTCCGCCCTCGGGGGGACCTACGAGCAGTACTTC CASSSALGGTYEQYF
TRBJ1-3 TRBV4-1 TRBD1 NA TGCGCCAGCAGCTCCGACAGGGGGGCTGGAAACACCATATATTTT CASSSDRGAGNTIYF
TRBJ1-1 TRBV2 TRBD1 medium-sized TGTGCCAGCACCCTTGACAGGGGCCCCATGAACACTGAAGCTTTCTTT CASTLDRGPMNTEAFF
TRBJ2-7 TRBV6-1 NA NA TGTGCCAGCCAGGGGCCCTACGAGCAGTACTTC CASQGPYEQYF
TRBJ2-6 TRBV5-1 TRBD1 NA TGCGCCAGCAGCCCACAGGGGTTTGGGGCCAACGTCCTGACTTTC CASSPQGFGANVLTF
TRBJ2-3 TRBV27 TRBD2 NA TGTGCCAGCAGTTTATTAGCGGGGTTGAGGGGTACGCAGTATTTT CASSLLAGLRGTQYF
TRBJ1-4 TRBV28 NA NA TGTGCCAGCAGTTTAAATCTTGAAAAACTGTTTTTT CASSLNLEKLFF
TRBJ2-1 TRBV7-9 NA NA TGTGCCAGCAGCCGCGCCGGCAATGAGCAGTTCTTC CASSRAGNEQFF
TRBJ1-2 TRBV18 NA NA TGTGCCAGCTCACCAGGGGGCGCGGATGGCTACACCTTC CASSPGGADGYTF
TRBJ2-1 TRBV7-9 TRBD1 NA TGTGCCAGCAGCTCCCTATATGACAGGGTGGAGTTCTTC CASSSLYDRVEFF
TRBJ1-3 TRBV7-9 NA NA TGTGCCAGCAGTCTCGACAGAACTACTGGAAACACCATATATTTT CASSLDRTTGNTIYF
TRBJ2-3 TRBV5-1 NA once TGCGCCAGCAGCTTGAGACCCGACACAGATACGCAGTATTTT CASSLRPDTDTQYF
TRBJ1-1 TRBV10-3 NA NA TGTGCCATCAGGCAGGGAACTGAAGCTTTCTTT CAIRQGTEAFF
TRBJ2-1 TRBV18 TRBD2 NA TGTGCCAGCTCACCAGAGATTTCTAGCGGGGGGCCCCTGTATGAGCAGTTCTTC CASSPEISSGGPLYEQFF
TRBJ1-1 TRBV5-1 NA NA TGCGCCAGCAGCTTGGGTAGGGATACGATGAACACTGAAGCTTTCTTT CASSLGRDTMNTEAFF
TRBJ1-1 TRBV19 TRBD1 NA TGTGCCAGTAGTGAACAGGGGTCCACTGAAGCTTTCTTT CASSEQGSTEAFF
TRBJ1-1 TRBV14 NA NA TGTGCCAGCAGCCAAGGGGCGAACACTGAAGCTTTCTTT CASSQGANTEAFF
TRBJ1-5 TRBV2 TRBD1 once TGTGCCAGCAGTCGGGACAGGGGGTATCAGCCCCAGCATTTT CASSRDRGYQPQHF
TRBJ2-4 TRBV6-5 NA NA TGTGCCAGCAGGTTGTCGGAAAGGGGTTGGAACATTCAGTACTTC CASRLSERGWNIQYF
TRBJ2-1 TRBV27 TRBD1 once TGTGCCAGCAGTGGGACAGGGGGGGACAATGAGCAGTTCTTC CASSGTGGDNEQFF
TRBJ1-5 TRBV19 NA few TGTGCCAGCCCCCCCGGGTTAGGCAATCAGCCCCAGCATTTT CASPPGLGNQPQHF
TRBJ2-1 TRBV7-3 TRBD2 NA TGTGCCAGCAGCTCCGACCGGGGGGGCATCAGTGAGCAGTTCTTC CASSSDRGGISEQFF
TRBJ1-2 TRBV5-1 NA NA TGCCCCAGCAGCTTGGCCCCGGGGGTTAACTATGGCTACACCTTC CPSSLAPGVNYGYTF
TRBJ1-3 TRBV2 NA once TGTGCCAGCAGTGTAGCGACGGCTTCTGGAAACACCATATATTTT CASSVATASGNTIYF
TRBJ1-2 TRBV5-4 TRBD1 NA TGTGCCAGCATGGACAGGGCAGGGGGGTTCTATGGCTACACCTTC CASMDRAGGFYGYTF
TRBJ1-1 TRBV27 NA NA TGTGCCAGCAGTTTATCTTTCGTATCGGGCCGCGCCTTTGAAGCTTTCTTT CASSLSFVSGRAFEAFF
TRBJ2-7 TRBV5-1 NA once TGCGCCAGCAGCTTGACGCGGGCCGGCGAGCAGTACTTC CASSLTRAGEQYF
TRBJ2-1 TRBV7-9 TRBD1 NA TGTGCCAGCAGCTATACCTACAGGGGGCGCGTCTACAATGAGCAGTTCTTC CASSYTYRGRVYNEQFF